This TCR beta chain stems from a study of regulatory T cells in long-lasting Graves disease. Whole-study findings and limits: The work looked only at peripheral blood and did not look at thyroid tissue.

Time point of the sample: persistent/refractory GD, antithyroid drugs over 5 years with positive TRAb. From RNA extracted from PBMCs, the TCR library was made. This CDR3 is built from 14 residues. Trimming removed 6 bases at V and 7 bases at J, with 16 bases between. Germline lookup yields CDR1 DFQATT and CDR2 SNEGSKA (reference sequence). Concerning this clonotype: The antigen remains unidentified.

Combining iRepertoire HTBI primers with Arm-PCR of CDR3 regions, the authors built TCR beta libraries. MiXCR was run by TCRdb on the multiplex PCR reads, yielding one entry per CDR3 protein. The sample lists fewer than 550,000 distinct CDR3 sequences; roughly 21% were seen once. The sequence derives from a female donor with Graves disease. This specimen was peripheral blood mononuclear cells (PBMCs), taken when the disease was refractory, from a patient treated with antithyroid drugs. The rearrangement joins TRBV20-1 to TRBJ1-6; D is perhaps TRBD1 (5 bases). CDR3 sequence (DNA): TGCAGTGCCCCCGATGGGGCTGGGAATTCACCCCTCCACTTT. Its protein is CSAPDGAGNSPLHF.